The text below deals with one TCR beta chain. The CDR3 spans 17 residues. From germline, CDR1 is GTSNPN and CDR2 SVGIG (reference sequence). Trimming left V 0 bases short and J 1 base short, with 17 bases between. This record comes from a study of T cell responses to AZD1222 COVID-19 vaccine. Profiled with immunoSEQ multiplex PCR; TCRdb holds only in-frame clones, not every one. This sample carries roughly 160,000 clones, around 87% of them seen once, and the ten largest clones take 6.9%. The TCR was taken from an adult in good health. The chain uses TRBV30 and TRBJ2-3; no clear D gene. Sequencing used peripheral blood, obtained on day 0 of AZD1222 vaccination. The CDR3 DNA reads TGTGCCTGGAGTGTGCTCCGCCCGGGTTACGGCACAGATACGCAGTATTTT. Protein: CAWSVLRPGYGTDTQYF.